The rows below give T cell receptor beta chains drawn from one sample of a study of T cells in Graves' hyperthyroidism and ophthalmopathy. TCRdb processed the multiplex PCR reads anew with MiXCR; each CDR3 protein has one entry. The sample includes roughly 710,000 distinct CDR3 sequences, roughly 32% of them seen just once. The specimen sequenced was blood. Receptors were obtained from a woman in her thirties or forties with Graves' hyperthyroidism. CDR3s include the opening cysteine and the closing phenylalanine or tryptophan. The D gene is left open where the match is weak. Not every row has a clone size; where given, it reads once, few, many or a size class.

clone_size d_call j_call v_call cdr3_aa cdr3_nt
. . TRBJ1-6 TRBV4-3 CASSQMGQVGSPLHF TGCGCCAGCAGCCAAATGGGCCAGGTTGGCTCACCCCTCCACTTT
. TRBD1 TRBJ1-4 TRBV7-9 CASSSTDRGASNEKLFF TGTGCCAGCAGCTCAACTGACAGGGGGGCAAGTAATGAAAAACTGTTTTTT
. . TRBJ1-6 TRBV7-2 CASSAGRSYNSPLHF TGTGCCAGCAGTGCTGGGCGCTCCTATAATTCACCCCTCCACTTT
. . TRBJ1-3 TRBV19 CATRDFGPGNTIYF TGTGCCACCAGGGACTTCGGCCCTGGAAACACCATATATTTT
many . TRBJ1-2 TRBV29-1 CSVERRGEDGYTF TGCAGCGTTGAACGCAGGGGAGAAGACGGCTACACCTTC
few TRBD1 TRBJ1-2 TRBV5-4 CASSHSPLTGDYGYTF TGCGCCAGCAGCCACTCCCCGCTGACAGGGGACTATGGCTACACCTTC
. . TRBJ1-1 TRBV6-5 CASSLQGWGGTEAFF TGTGCCAGCAGTTTACAGGGTTGGGGCGGCACTGAAGCTTTCTTT
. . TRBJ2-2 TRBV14 CASSQLASTGELFF TGTGCCAGCAGCCAACTAGCGAGCACCGGGGAGCTGTTTTTT
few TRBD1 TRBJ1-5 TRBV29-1 CSVRDRVGQPQHF TGCAGCGTTCGGGACAGGGTTGGACAGCCCCAGCATTTT
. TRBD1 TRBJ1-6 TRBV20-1 CSARKITGVLGSPLHF TGCAGTGCTAGAAAGATAACAGGGGTTCTGGGCTCACCCCTCCACTTT
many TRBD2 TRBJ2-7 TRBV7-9 CASSSPGTSFEQYF TGTGCCAGCAGCTCCCCCGGGACTAGCTTCGAGCAGTACTTC
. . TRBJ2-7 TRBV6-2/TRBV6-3 CASRPERLGDEQYF TGTGCCAGCAGACCGGAGAGACTCGGGGACGAGCAGTACTTC
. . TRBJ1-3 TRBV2 CASSRQRMGSGNTIYF TGTGCCAGCAGTCGACAGCGGATGGGCTCTGGAAACACCATATATTTT
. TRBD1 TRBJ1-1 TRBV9 CASSPTGGGKAFF TGTGCCAGCAGCCCGACAGGGGGCGGAAAGGCTTTCTTT
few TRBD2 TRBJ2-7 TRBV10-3 CATRVAGGSYEQYF TGTGCCACCAGGGTAGCGGGAGGCTCCTACGAGCAGTACTTC
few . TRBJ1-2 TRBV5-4 CASSDAQGFKSGYTF TGTGCCAGCAGCGACGCCCAGGGATTCAAGTCTGGCTACACCTTC
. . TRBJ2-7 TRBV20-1 CSAFFLANEQYF TGCAGTGCTTTTTTTCTAGCGAACGAGCAGTACTTC
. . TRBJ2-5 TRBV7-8 CASSLFGSVTQYF TGCGCCAGCAGCTTATTTGGGTCGGTGACCCAGTACTTC
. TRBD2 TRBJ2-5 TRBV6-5 CAVSYLAGETQYF TGTGCCGTCAGTTACCTAGCGGGAGAGACCCAGTACTTC
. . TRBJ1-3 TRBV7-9 CGGGGSLNTIYF TGTGGAGGCGGGGGTAGCTTAAACACCATATATTTT
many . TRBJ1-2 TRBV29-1 CSVEEGNYGYTF TGCAGCGTTGAAGAGGGGAACTATGGCTACACCTTC
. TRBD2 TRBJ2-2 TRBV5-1 CASSLDRGDTGELFF TGCGCCAGCAGCTTGGACCGGGGGGACACCGGGGAGCTGTTTTTT
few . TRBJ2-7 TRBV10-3 CASSLILSSYEQYF TGTGCCAGCAGTCTCATCCTTAGCTCCTACGAGCAGTACTTC
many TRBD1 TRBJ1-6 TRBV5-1 CASRRQGHDSPLHF TGCGCCAGCAGGAGACAGGGTCATGACTCACCCCTCCACTTT
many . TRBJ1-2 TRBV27 CASSQSTGYGYTF TGTGCCAGTTCACAGTCGACAGGCTATGGCTACACCTTC
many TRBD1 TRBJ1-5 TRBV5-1 CASSLETGDNQPQHF TGCGCCAGCAGCTTGGAGACAGGGGACAATCAGCCCCAGCATTTT
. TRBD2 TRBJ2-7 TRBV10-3 CAISERTSGNLEQYF TGTGCCATCAGTGAACGGACTAGCGGGAACCTCGAGCAGTACTTC
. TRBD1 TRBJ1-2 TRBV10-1 CASTHMGQGLGYTF TGCGCCAGCACTCACATGGGACAGGGGCTTGGCTACACCTTC
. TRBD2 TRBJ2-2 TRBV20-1 CSQEGRETGELFF TGCAGTCAAGAGGGGCGGGAGACCGGGGAGCTGTTTTTT
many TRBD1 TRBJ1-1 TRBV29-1 CSVAAHRGATEAFF TGCAGCGTTGCTGCCCACAGGGGGGCCACTGAAGCTTTCTTT
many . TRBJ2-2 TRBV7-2 CASSLNARELFF TGTGCCAGCAGCCTTAACGCCCGGGAGCTGTTTTTT
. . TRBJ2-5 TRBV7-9 CASSTGGTGETQYF TGTGCCAGCAGTACCGGGGGTACGGGGGAGACCCAGTACTTC
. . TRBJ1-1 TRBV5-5 CASSKMGVPLQNTEAFF TGTGCCAGCAGCAAAATGGGGGTCCCCCTCCAGAACACTGAAGCTTTCTTT
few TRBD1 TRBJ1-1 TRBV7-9 CASSRAGTGATEAFF TGTGCCAGCAGCCGAGCGGGGACAGGGGCCACTGAAGCTTTCTTT
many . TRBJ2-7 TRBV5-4 CASSSPGPSYEQYF TGTGCCAGCAGCTCGCCGGGACCGTCCTACGAGCAGTACTTC
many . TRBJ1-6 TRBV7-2 CASSLDGIGFSPLHF TGTGCCAGCAGCTTAGACGGTATCGGCTTTTCACCCCTCCACTTT
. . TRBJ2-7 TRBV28 CASRPLPVHEQYF TGTGCCAGCAGACCTTTACCGGTCCACGAGCAGTACTTC
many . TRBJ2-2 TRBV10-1 CASRQVNTGELFF TGCGCCAGCCGCCAGGTGAACACCGGGGAGCTGTTTTTT
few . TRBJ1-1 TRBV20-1 CSARDPQGGKSEAFF TGCAGTGCTAGAGACCCTCAGGGAGGAAAGAGTGAAGCTTTCTTT
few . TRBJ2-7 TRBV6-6 CASSYATGPDYEQYF TGTGCCAGCAGTTACGCCACAGGGCCCGACTACGAGCAGTACTTC
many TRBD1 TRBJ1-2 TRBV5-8 CASSPGQGMAGYTF TGTGCCAGCAGCCCGGGACAGGGAATGGCGGGCTACACCTTC
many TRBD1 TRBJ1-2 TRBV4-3 CASSQVLDRDYGYTF TGCGCCAGCAGCCAAGTGCTGGACAGGGACTATGGCTACACCTTC
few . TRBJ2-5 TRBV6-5 CASSYTHSGAVTQYF TGTGCCAGCAGTTACACTCACTCGGGGGCGGTGACCCAGTACTTC